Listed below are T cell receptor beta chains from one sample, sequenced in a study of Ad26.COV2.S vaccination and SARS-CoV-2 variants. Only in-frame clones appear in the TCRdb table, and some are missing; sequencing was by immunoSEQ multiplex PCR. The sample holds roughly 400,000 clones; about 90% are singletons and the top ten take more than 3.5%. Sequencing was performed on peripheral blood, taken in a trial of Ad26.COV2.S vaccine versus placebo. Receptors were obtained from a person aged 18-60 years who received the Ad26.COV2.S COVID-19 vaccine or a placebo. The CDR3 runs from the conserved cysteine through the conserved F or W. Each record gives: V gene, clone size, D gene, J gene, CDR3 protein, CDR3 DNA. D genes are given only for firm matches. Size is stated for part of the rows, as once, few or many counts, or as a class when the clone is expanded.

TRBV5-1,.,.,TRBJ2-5,CASSLAGLGETQYF,TGCGCCAGCAGCTTGGCAGGGCTAGGAGAGACCCAGTACTTC
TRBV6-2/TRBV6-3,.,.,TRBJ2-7,CASSILGTYEQYF,TGTGCCAGCAGTATACTTGGAACCTACGAGCAGTACTTC
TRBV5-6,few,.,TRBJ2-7,CASSLDRRYEQYF,TGTGCCAGCAGCTTGGACAGGAGGTACGAGCAGTACTTC
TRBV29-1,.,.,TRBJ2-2,CSVFTTDSVTGELFF,TGCAGCGTCTTCACTACGGACAGCGTAACCGGGGAGCTGTTTTTT
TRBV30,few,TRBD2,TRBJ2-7,CAWGTYPLAASSYEQYF,TGTGCCTGGGGGACCTATCCACTAGCGGCTAGCTCCTACGAGCAGTACTTC
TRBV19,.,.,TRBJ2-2,CASSIAPGTGELFF,TGTGCCAGTAGTATTGCCCCAGGCACCGGGGAGCTGTTTTTT
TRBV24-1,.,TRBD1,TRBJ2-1,CATSDGLTGKNEQFF,TGTGCCACCAGTGACGGACTGACAGGGAAAAATGAGCAGTTCTTC
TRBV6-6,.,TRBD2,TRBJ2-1,CASSHSRTSPRGWYNEQFF,TGTGCCAGTAGCCACAGCCGGACTAGCCCCAGGGGCTGGTACAATGAGCAGTTCTTC
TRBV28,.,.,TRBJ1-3,CASSFQYSGNTIYF,TGTGCCAGCAGTTTTCAATACTCTGGAAACACCATATATTTT
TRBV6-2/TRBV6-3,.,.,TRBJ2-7,CASSYGQGAYEQYF,TGTGCCAGCAGTTACGGCCAGGGTGCCTACGAGCAGTACTTC
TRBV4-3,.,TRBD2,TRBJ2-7,CASSQDLPAGRPYEQYF,TGCGCCAGCAGCCAAGACTTACCAGCGGGACGACCCTACGAGCAGTACTTC
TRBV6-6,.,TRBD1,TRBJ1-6,CASSRRDREYNSPLHF,TGTGCCAGCAGTCGCCGGGACAGAGAGTATAATTCACCCCTCCACTTT
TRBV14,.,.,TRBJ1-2,CASSQGVTPPGYTF,TGTGCCAGCAGCCAAGGGGTGACACCTCCTGGCTACACCTTC
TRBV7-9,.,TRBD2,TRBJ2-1,CASSLRGTSGREAYNEQFF,TGTGCCAGCAGCCTGCGCGGGACTAGCGGGAGAGAGGCCTACAATGAGCAGTTCTTC
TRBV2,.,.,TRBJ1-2,CASGPDPWGYTF,TGTGCCAGCGGCCCGGATCCCTGGGGCTACACCTTC
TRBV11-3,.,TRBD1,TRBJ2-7,CASSFETGSEQYF,TGTGCCAGCAGCTTTGAGACAGGGAGCGAGCAGTACTTC
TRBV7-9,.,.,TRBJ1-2,CASGGSIGGFGYTF,TGTGCCAGCGGCGGATCCATAGGGGGATTTGGCTACACCTTC
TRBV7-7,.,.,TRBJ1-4,CASSRTDATNEKLFF,TGTGCTAGCAGCCGTACGGACGCAACTAATGAAAAACTGTTTTTT
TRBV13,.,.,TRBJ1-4,CASSNRQEPNEKLFF,TGTGCCAGCAGCAACCGACAGGAGCCAAATGAAAAACTGTTTTTT
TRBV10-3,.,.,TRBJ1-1,CAISERVQNTEAFF,TGTGCCATCAGTGAGCGGGTCCAGAACACTGAAGCTTTCTTT
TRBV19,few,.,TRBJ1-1,CASRLQGGLTEAFF,TGTGCCAGTAGGTTACAGGGCGGTTTGACTGAAGCTTTCTTT
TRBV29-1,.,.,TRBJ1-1,CSVGGGTEAFF,TGCAGCGTTGGTGGAGGAACTGAAGCTTTCTTT
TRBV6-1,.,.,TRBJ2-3,CASSERPLRVGDTQYF,TGTGCCAGCAGTGAACGTCCCCTGCGGGTGGGAGATACGCAGTATTTT
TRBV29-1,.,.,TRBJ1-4,CSATPVGATNEKLFF,TGCAGCGCGACACCCGTTGGGGCAACTAATGAAAAACTGTTTTTT
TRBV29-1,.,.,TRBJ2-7,CSVEKPDSTYEQYF,TGCAGCGTTGAAAAACCGGACTCAACCTACGAGCAGTACTTC
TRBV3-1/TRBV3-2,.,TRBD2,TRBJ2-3,CASSPEPLAVRADTQYF,TGTGCCAGCAGCCCCGAACCTCTAGCGGTTCGAGCAGATACGCAGTATTTT
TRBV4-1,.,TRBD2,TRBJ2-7,CASSQEGPLAGGPSIHEQYF,TGCGCCAGCAGCCAAGAAGGCCCACTAGCGGGAGGGCCTAGTATCCACGAGCAGTACTTC
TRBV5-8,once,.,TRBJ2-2,CASIRLQGTGELFF,TGTGCCAGCATAAGATTACAAGGAACCGGGGAGCTGTTTTTT
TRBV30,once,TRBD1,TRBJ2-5,CAWNRDRGPGGQETQYF,TGTGCCTGGAACCGGGACAGGGGGCCCGGGGGTCAAGAGACCCAGTACTTC
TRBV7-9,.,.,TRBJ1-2,CASSLSSTGYTF,TGTGCCAGCAGCTTAAGCTCGACTGGCTACACCTTC
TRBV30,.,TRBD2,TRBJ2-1,CAWSVLAGRQEQFF,TGTGCCTGGAGTGTTCTAGCGGGACGACAGGAGCAGTTCTTC
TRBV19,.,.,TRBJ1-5,CASSIRGGYQPQHF,TGTGCCAGTAGTATAAGAGGGGGTTATCAGCCCCAGCATTTT
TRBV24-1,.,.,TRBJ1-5,CATSDPGSDQPQHF,TGTGCCACCAGTGATCCGGGTTCGGATCAGCCCCAGCATTTT
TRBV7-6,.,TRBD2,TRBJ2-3,CASSSRAGSITDTQYF,TGTGCCAGCAGCTCCAGAGCGGGATCTATCACAGATACGCAGTATTTT
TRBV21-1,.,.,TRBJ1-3,CASSAIEGQGNTIYF,TGTGCCAGCAGCGCCATAGAGGGACAAGGAAACACCATATATTTT
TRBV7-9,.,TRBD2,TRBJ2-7,CASSSDRDYLSYEQYF,TGTGCCAGCAGCTCCGACCGGGACTACCTGTCCTACGAGCAGTACTTC
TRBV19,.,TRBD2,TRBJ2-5,CASSGFGGLPSSQETQYF,TGTGCCAGTAGTGGGTTTGGGGGACTACCTTCTTCCCAAGAGACCCAGTACTTC
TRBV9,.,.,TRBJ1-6,CASSPSLRYNSPLHF,TGTGCCAGCAGCCCGAGTCTGCGTTATAATTCACCCCTCCACTTT
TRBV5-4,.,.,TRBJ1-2,CASSLGRVYGYTF,TGTGCCAGCAGCTTGGGCAGGGTCTATGGCTACACCTTC
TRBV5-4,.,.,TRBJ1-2,CASSLGGTGYGYTF,TGTGCCAGCAGCTTGGGGGGGACTGGCTATGGCTACACCTTC
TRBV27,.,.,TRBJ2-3,CASSTIRTDTQYF,TGTGCCAGCAGCACTATTCGAACAGATACGCAGTATTTT
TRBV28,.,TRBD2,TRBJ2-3,CASSALTSGSSDTQYF,TGTGCCAGCAGTGCCCTGACTAGCGGGAGTAGTGATACGCAGTATTTT
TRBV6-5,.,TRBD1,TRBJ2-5,CASSYSGGEGETQYF,TGTGCCAGCAGTTACTCAGGGGGCGAGGGAGAGACCCAGTACTTC
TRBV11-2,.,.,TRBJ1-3,CASSLMGGRGNTIYF,TGTGCCAGCAGCTTAATGGGGGGGAGAGGAAACACCATATATTTT
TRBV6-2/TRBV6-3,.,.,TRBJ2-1,CASSWGLAIYNEQFF,TGTGCCAGCAGTTGGGGGCTAGCGATTTACAATGAGCAGTTCTTC
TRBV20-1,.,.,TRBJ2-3,CSASFAGPSTDTQYF,TGCAGTGCTAGTTTCGCGGGACCTAGCACAGATACGCAGTATTTT
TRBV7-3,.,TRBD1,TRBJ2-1,CASSSRTGISYNEQFF,TGTGCCAGCAGCTCAAGGACAGGGATTTCGTACAATGAGCAGTTCTTC
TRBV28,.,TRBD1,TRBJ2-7,CASRGQGSRSYEQYF,TGTGCCAGCAGGGGACAGGGTTCCCGCTCCTACGAGCAGTACTTC
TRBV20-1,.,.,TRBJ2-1,CSADGTEQFF,TGCAGTGCTGACGGGACGGAGCAGTTCTTC
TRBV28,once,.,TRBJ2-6,CATSISGANVLTF,TGTGCCACCTCAATCTCTGGGGCCAACGTCCTGACTTTC
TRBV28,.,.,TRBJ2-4,CASSFEGLGIQYF,TGTGCCAGCAGTTTTGAGGGCCTAGGGATTCAGTACTTC
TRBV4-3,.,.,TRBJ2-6,CASSQDPRGTSSGANVLTF,TGCGCCAGCAGCCAAGATCCCAGGGGGACTTCTTCTGGGGCCAACGTCCTGACTTTC
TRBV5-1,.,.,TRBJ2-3,CASSLQGDTQYF,TGCGCCAGCAGCTTACAGGGCGATACGCAGTATTTT
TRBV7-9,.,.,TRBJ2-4,CASDADSTLAKNIQYF,TGTGCCAGCGACGCTGACAGCACCCTAGCCAAAAACATTCAGTACTTC
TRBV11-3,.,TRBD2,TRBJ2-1,CASSLTSGRRDEQFF,TGTGCCAGCAGCTTAACTAGCGGGAGACGGGATGAGCAGTTCTTC
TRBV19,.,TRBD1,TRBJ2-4,CASRDRSVRDIQYF,TGTGCCAGTAGGGACAGGTCCGTTAGGGACATTCAGTACTTC
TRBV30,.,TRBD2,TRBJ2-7,CAWSVRGRAPSYEQYF,TGTGCCTGGAGTGTACGGGGGAGGGCCCCCTCCTACGAGCAGTACTTC